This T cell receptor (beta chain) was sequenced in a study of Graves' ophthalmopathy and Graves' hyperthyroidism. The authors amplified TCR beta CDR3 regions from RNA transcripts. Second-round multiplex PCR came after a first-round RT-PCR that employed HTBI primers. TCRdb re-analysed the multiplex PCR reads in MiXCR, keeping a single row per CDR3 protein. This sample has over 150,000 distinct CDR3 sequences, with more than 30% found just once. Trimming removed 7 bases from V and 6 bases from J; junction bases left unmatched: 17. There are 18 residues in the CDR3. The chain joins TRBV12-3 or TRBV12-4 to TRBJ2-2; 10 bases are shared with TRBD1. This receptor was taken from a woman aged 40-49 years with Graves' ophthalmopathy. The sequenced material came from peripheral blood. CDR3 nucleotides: TGTGCCAGCACGCAAAGAGGTTGGAGACAGGGGGCGGCCGGGGAGCTGTTTTTT. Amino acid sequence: CASTQRGWRQGAAGELFF.